The rows below give T cell receptor beta chains drawn from one sample of a study of blood T cell repertoires in COVID-19. Only in-frame clones appear in the TCRdb table, and some are missing; sequencing was by immunoSEQ multiplex PCR. The data hold around 400,000 clones, with about 88% observed a single time. Sample: PBMCs or T cells enriched from blood (not recorded which). Receptors were obtained from a woman aged 18-29 years who had been exposed to COVID-19. The CDR3 runs from the conserved cysteine through the conserved F or W.

j_call,v_call,cdr3_length,cdr3_aa
TRBJ1-2,TRBV7-9,14,CASSLRTDPYGYTF
TRBJ1-5,TRBV19,14,CASSIRVRNQPQHF
TRBJ1-5,TRBV18,15,CASSKSGTGDQPQHF
TRBJ2-7,TRBV7-6,15,CASSLESDQAYEQYF
TRBJ2-7,TRBV5-1,16,CASSLMGGRPPYEQYF
TRBJ1-2,TRBV5-3,15,CARSFLSFPNYGYTF
TRBJ1-1,TRBV2,15,CASRPRGLRNTEAFF
TRBJ2-1,TRBV14,18,CASSQDVAGGLSYNEQFF
TRBJ1-4,TRBV29-1,12,CSVKGANEKLFF
TRBJ2-3,TRBV11-2,14,CASSFLLAGATQYF
TRBJ1-2,TRBV4-3,16,CASSLGTAQRIYGYTF
TRBJ2-5,TRBV5-6,15,CASSLITGGRETQYF
TRBJ1-2,TRBV5-6,16,CASSLFRELGFYGYTF
TRBJ2-1,TRBV6-4,16,CASSDSYTGVYNEQFF
TRBJ1-2,TRBV2,16,CASSDMDRVIHLGYTF
TRBJ2-3,TRBV6-5,13,CASSNPGTDTQYF
TRBJ2-1,TRBV6-5,14,CASSLGQGRNEQFF
TRBJ2-2,TRBV4-3,17,CASSQGSGTGSTGELFF
TRBJ2-3,TRBV13,14,CASSLLGLADTQYF
TRBJ2-3,TRBV19,16,CASSPYLAGSTDTQYF
TRBJ2-7,TRBV30,14,CAWSAPDRAHEQYF
TRBJ2-2,TRBV14,16,CASSPFGTAYTGELFF
TRBJ2-7,TRBV9,16,CASGPTSVMSYNEQYF
TRBJ1-2,TRBV10-3,14,CAISVGPANYGYTF
TRBJ1-1,TRBV21-1,16,CASSYHGQGRGTEAFF
TRBJ1-5,TRBV5-1,15,CASSAGTGGNQPQHF
TRBJ2-2,TRBV28,12,CASQGNTGELFF
TRBJ2-1,TRBV7-3,16,CASSNRGGRTYNEQFF
TRBJ2-1,TRBV7-9,16,CASSIFQGSEYNEQFF
TRBJ1-4,TRBV18,16,CASSPRKTQPNEKLFF
TRBJ1-1,TRBV3-1/TRBV3-2,15,CASSPTGTGNTEAFF
TRBJ1-4,TRBV4-2,18,CASSDSGGVFATNEKLFF
TRBJ1-1,TRBV5-6,16,CASSLFKGQMNTEAFF
TRBJ1-6,TRBV5-1,13,CASSIAGNSPLHF
TRBJ1-4,TRBV5-3,17,CASLIPAGAQSGEKLFF
TRBJ1-1,TRBV3-1/TRBV3-2,15,CASSQVGQGKGEAFF
TRBJ2-7,TRBV5-1,14,CASSVLAGPYEQYF
TRBJ1-2,TRBV28,16,CASSLFEGQGEEGYTF
TRBJ1-3,TRBV19,15,CASSARTIAGNTIYF
TRBJ1-1,TRBV5-1,14,CASSFTGEGTEAFF
TRBJ1-2,TRBV9,15,CASSKPLGGGYGYTF
TRBJ2-7,TRBV7-9,15,CASSLVTSGRNEQYF
TRBJ1-5,TRBV6-2/TRBV6-3,14,CASSSQGSGQPQHF
TRBJ2-7,TRBV7-9,15,CASSLVWGPAYEQYF
TRBJ1-5,TRBV28,16,CASSPHRVPGGQPQHF
TRBJ2-5,TRBV6-5,14,CASSYGQPQETQYF